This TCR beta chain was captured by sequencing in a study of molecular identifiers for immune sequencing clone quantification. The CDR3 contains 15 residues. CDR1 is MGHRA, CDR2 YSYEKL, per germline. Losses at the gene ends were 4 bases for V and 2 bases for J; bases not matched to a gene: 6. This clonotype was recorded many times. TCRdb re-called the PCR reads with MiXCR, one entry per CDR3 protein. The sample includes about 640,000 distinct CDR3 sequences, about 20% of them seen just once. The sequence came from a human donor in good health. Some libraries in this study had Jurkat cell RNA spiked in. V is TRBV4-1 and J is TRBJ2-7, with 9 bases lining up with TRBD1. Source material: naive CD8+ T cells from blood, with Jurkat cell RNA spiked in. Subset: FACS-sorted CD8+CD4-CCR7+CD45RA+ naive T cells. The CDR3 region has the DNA TGCGCCAGCAGCCGCCCGGACAGGGGAACCTACGAGCAGTACTTC. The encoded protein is CASSRPDRGTYEQYF.